A selection of T cell receptor beta chains follows, all from one sample in a study of brain T cells in children with intractable seizures. Measured with immunoSEQ multiplex PCR; TCRdb has only the in-frame clones, and not every one. The sample has about 350,000 clones, about 94% seen once. The sample consisted of peripheral blood, taken 4 to 6 months after surgery. These receptor sequences come from a boy less than two years old with tuberous sclerosis and intractable seizures. CDR3s include the opening cysteine and the closing phenylalanine or tryptophan. Each record gives: CDR3 DNA, CDR3 protein, V gene, J gene, clone size, D gene. A D gene is named only where the DNA matches it firmly. The size of a clone is reported for some rows only, either as once, few or many, or as a class for expanded clones.

CDR3nt: TGCAGCGTTGTACAGGGGGGCAGAAACACCATATATTTT
CDR3aa: CSVVQGGRNTIYF
v_gene: TRBV29-1
j_gene: TRBJ1-3
abundance: NA
d_gene: TRBD1

CDR3nt: TGTGCCAGCAGCCAGGACACGCCCGGCGATCAGCCCCAGCATTTT
CDR3aa: CASSQDTPGDQPQHF
v_gene: TRBV6-6
j_gene: TRBJ1-5
abundance: NA
d_gene: NA

CDR3nt: TGTGCCAGCAGTGAGCCCCAGCATTTT
CDR3aa: CASSEPQHF
v_gene: TRBV25-1
j_gene: TRBJ1-5
abundance: NA
d_gene: NA

CDR3nt: TGCGCCAGCAGCTCGGTGGGACACCAGAACACTGAAGCTTTCTTT
CDR3aa: CASSSVGHQNTEAFF
v_gene: TRBV5-1
j_gene: TRBJ1-1
abundance: NA
d_gene: NA

CDR3nt: TGCGCCAGCTTTAGCGGGAGCGACGAGCAGTACTTC
CDR3aa: CASFSGSDEQYF
v_gene: TRBV5-1
j_gene: TRBJ2-7
abundance: NA
d_gene: TRBD2

CDR3nt: TGTGCCAGTAGTATAGTCCGAGGGGACACTGAAGCTTTCTTT
CDR3aa: CASSIVRGDTEAFF
v_gene: TRBV19
j_gene: TRBJ1-1
abundance: NA
d_gene: NA

CDR3nt: TGTGCCAGCTCACCAGGGATTAACCTTGGACAGACGTATAGCAATCAGCCCCAGCATTTT
CDR3aa: CASSPGINLGQTYSNQPQHF
v_gene: TRBV18
j_gene: TRBJ1-5
abundance: NA
d_gene: NA

CDR3nt: TGTGCCAGCAGCCCACGCGGGACTAGCGGGACCTACGAGCAGTACTTC
CDR3aa: CASSPRGTSGTYEQYF
v_gene: TRBV7-2
j_gene: TRBJ2-7
abundance: NA
d_gene: TRBD2

CDR3nt: TGTGCCAGCAGTTCTACCGGGACAGGTGCCTATGGCTACACCTTC
CDR3aa: CASSSTGTGAYGYTF
v_gene: TRBV6-4
j_gene: TRBJ1-2
abundance: NA
d_gene: TRBD1

CDR3nt: TGTGCCAGCAGCCCCCGGCAGGGAGACTATGGCTACACCTTC
CDR3aa: CASSPRQGDYGYTF
v_gene: TRBV27
j_gene: TRBJ1-2
abundance: NA
d_gene: NA

CDR3nt: TGTGCCAGCTCACCACCGGGCACCCCTAGCAATCAGCCCCAGCATTTT
CDR3aa: CASSPPGTPSNQPQHF
v_gene: TRBV18
j_gene: TRBJ1-5
abundance: NA
d_gene: NA

CDR3nt: TGTGCCAGCAGCTTGGCGGCCTACGCTAATTCACCCCTCCACTTT
CDR3aa: CASSLAAYANSPLHF
v_gene: TRBV5-5
j_gene: TRBJ1-6
abundance: NA
d_gene: NA

CDR3nt: TGTGCCAGTAGTATCGCGGCTAGCGGGAAGTGGCGGAATGAGCAGTTCTTC
CDR3aa: CASSIAASGKWRNEQFF
v_gene: TRBV19
j_gene: TRBJ2-1
abundance: NA
d_gene: TRBD2

CDR3nt: TGTGCCAGCAGCGGTCCCGAGACCCAGTACTTC
CDR3aa: CASSGPETQYF
v_gene: TRBV5-6
j_gene: TRBJ2-5
abundance: NA
d_gene: NA

CDR3nt: TGTGCCAGCAGCCTCCGGGACCGCCCTGGGGAGACCCAGTACTTC
CDR3aa: CASSLRDRPGETQYF
v_gene: TRBV7-8
j_gene: TRBJ2-5
abundance: NA
d_gene: NA

CDR3nt: TGTGCCAGCAGCATTACAGGGTTGTACACTGAAGCTTTCTTT
CDR3aa: CASSITGLYTEAFF
v_gene: TRBV7-2
j_gene: TRBJ1-1
abundance: NA
d_gene: NA

CDR3nt: TGTGCCAGCAGACGCCGGGACAGGGTACCCGAGCAGTACTTC
CDR3aa: CASRRRDRVPEQYF
v_gene: TRBV6-5
j_gene: TRBJ2-7
abundance: NA
d_gene: TRBD1

CDR3nt: TGTGCCAGCAGTTTAGCGAATTCACCCCTCCACTTT
CDR3aa: CASSLANSPLHF
v_gene: TRBV27
j_gene: TRBJ1-6
abundance: NA
d_gene: NA

CDR3nt: TGTGCTAGTCACACAGATACGCAGTATTTT
CDR3aa: CASHTDTQYF
v_gene: TRBV12-5
j_gene: TRBJ2-3
abundance: NA
d_gene: NA

CDR3nt: TGTGCCAGTAGCCTCGGACAGCCATCCTACGAGCAGTACTTC
CDR3aa: CASSLGQPSYEQYF
v_gene: TRBV19
j_gene: TRBJ2-7
abundance: NA
d_gene: NA

CDR3nt: TGCGCCAGCAGCTTGACAGGGAACAATCAGCCCCAGCATTTT
CDR3aa: CASSLTGNNQPQHF
v_gene: TRBV5-1
j_gene: TRBJ1-5
abundance: NA
d_gene: NA

CDR3nt: TGTGCCAGTAGTATAGAACAAGGATCTGGCTACACCTTC
CDR3aa: CASSIEQGSGYTF
v_gene: TRBV19
j_gene: TRBJ1-2
abundance: once
d_gene: NA

CDR3nt: TGTGCCAGCAGTGACTGGAGGGATGGCTACACCTTC
CDR3aa: CASSDWRDGYTF
v_gene: TRBV4-2
j_gene: TRBJ1-2
abundance: NA
d_gene: NA

CDR3nt: TGTGCCAGCAGCACTCGACAGGTTTGGGCCCTTTCACCCCTCCACTTT
CDR3aa: CASSTRQVWALSPLHF
v_gene: TRBV9
j_gene: TRBJ1-6
abundance: NA
d_gene: NA

CDR3nt: TGTGCCTGGAGTCTTAAGACCGCGGGACTGACTAATGAAAAACTGTTTTTT
CDR3aa: CAWSLKTAGLTNEKLFF
v_gene: TRBV30
j_gene: TRBJ1-4
abundance: NA
d_gene: NA

CDR3nt: TGTGCCAGCAGCTTAGCGTCCGGGGACACAGATACGCAGTATTTT
CDR3aa: CASSLASGDTDTQYF
v_gene: TRBV7-2
j_gene: TRBJ2-3
abundance: NA
d_gene: NA

CDR3nt: TGTGCCAGCAGCGTAGAAGGGGGCAGGTATGGCTACACCTTC
CDR3aa: CASSVEGGRYGYTF
v_gene: TRBV9
j_gene: TRBJ1-2
abundance: NA
d_gene: TRBD1

CDR3nt: TGTGCCAGCAGTTACAGGGCAACGCCGGGAGGCACTGAAGCTTTCTTT
CDR3aa: CASSYRATPGGTEAFF
v_gene: TRBV6-5
j_gene: TRBJ1-1
abundance: NA
d_gene: NA

CDR3nt: TGTGCCAGCAGCCACCTGTCGAGGGTGAATGAGCAGTTCTTC
CDR3aa: CASSHLSRVNEQFF
v_gene: TRBV3-1/TRBV3-2
j_gene: TRBJ2-1
abundance: NA
d_gene: NA

CDR3nt: TGTGCCAGCAGTGAAGCACCCAACCGGGCAGCTTTCTTT
CDR3aa: CASSEAPNRAAFF
v_gene: TRBV25-1
j_gene: TRBJ1-1
abundance: NA
d_gene: NA

CDR3nt: TGTGCCAGCAGCTCACTAGCGCGACCCTCCTACGAGCAGTACTTC
CDR3aa: CASSSLARPSYEQYF
v_gene: TRBV5-8
j_gene: TRBJ2-7
abundance: NA
d_gene: TRBD2